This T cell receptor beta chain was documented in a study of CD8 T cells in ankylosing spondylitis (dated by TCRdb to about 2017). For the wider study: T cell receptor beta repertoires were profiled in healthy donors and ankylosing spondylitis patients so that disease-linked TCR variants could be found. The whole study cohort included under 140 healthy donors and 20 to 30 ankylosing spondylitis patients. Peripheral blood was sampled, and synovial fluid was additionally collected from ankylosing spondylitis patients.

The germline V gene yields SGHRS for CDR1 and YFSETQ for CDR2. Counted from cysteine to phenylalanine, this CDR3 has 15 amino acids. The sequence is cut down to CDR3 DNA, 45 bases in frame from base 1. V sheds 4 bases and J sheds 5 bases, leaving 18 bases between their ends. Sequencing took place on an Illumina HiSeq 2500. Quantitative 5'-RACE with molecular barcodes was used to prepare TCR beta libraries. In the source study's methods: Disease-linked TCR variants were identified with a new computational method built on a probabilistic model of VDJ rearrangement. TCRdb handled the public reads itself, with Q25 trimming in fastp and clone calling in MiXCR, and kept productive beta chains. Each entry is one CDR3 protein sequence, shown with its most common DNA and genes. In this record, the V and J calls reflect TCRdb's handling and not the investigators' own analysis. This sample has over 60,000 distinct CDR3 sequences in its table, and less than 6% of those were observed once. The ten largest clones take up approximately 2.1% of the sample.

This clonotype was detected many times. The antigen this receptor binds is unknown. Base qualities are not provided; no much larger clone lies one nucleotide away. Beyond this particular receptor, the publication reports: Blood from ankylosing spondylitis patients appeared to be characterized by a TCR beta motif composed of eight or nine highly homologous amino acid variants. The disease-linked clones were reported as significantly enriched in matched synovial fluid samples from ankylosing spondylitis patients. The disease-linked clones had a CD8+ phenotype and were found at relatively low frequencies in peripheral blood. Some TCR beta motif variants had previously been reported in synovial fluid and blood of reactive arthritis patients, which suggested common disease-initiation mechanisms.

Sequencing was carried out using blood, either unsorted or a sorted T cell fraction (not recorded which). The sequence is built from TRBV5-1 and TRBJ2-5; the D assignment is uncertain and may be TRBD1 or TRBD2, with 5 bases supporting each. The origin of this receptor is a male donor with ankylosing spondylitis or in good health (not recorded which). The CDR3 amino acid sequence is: CASSLQGRSWETQYF. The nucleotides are TGCGCCAGCAGCCTTCAGGGACGAAGTTGGGAGACCCAGTACTTC.